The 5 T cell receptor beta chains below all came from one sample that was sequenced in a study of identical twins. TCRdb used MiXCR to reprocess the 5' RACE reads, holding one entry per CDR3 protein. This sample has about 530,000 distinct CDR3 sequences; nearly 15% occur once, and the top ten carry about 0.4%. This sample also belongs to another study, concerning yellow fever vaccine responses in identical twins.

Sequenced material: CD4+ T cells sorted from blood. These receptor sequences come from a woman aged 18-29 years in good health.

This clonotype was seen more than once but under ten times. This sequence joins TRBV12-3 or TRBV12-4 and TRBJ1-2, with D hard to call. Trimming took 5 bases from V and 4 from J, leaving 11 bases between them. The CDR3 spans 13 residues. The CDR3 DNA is TGTGCCAGCAGTCTAACCAGCCCCTATGGCTACACCTTC. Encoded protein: CASSLTSPYGYTF.

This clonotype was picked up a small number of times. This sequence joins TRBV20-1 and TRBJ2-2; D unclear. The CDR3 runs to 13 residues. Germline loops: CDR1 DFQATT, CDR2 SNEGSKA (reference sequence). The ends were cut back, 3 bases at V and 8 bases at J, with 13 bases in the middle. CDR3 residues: CSASKAPGGELFF. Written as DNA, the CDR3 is TGCAGTGCTAGCAAGGCCCCCGGGGGGGAGCTGTTTTTT.

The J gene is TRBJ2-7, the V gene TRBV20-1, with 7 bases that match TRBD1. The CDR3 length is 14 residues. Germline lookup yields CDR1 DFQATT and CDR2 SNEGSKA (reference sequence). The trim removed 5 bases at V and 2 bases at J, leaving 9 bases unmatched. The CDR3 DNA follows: TGCAGTGCTCACGGGACAGAGACTACCTACGAGCAGTACTTC. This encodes CSAHGTETTYEQYF.

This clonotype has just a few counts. DNA of the CDR3: TGTGCCAGCAGCGTGACAGGGGGCCCCGGAGATACGCAGTATTTT. Its protein product is CASSVTGGPGDTQYF. This chain links TRBV5-6 with TRBJ2-3; TRBD1 agrees at 10 bases. Germline-derived CDR1 and CDR2 are SGHDT and YYEEEE. J was trimmed by 5 bases and V by 4 bases; bases with no gene match: 7. The CDR3 extends over 15 amino acids.

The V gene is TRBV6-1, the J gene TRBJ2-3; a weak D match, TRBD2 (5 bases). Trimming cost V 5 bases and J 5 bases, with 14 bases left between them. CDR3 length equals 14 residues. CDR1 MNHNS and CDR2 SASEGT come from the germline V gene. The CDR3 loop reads CASSPQLVGDTQYF. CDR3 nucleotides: TGTGCCAGCAGTCCCCAACTAGTTGGAGATACGCAGTATTTT.